The source of this TCR beta chain is a study of vaccination and CD4 T cells after COVID-19. The overall study: Post-vaccine sampling followed dose two by a median roughly 74 days (range 14 to 241). From HCoV-229E, HCoV-OC43, HCoV-NL63 and SARS-CoV-2, overlapping spike peptides were used to stimulate the cells. General study results and limits: Convalescent patients had a median roughly 90% of reactive clones appearing only post-vaccination.

CDR1 is LNHDA, CDR2 SQIVND, per germline (reference sequence). Trimming at V came to 6 bases and at J to 2 bases, leaving 8 bases not matched to a gene. This CDR3 spans 15 amino acids. At the Johns Hopkins FTIC core, DNA taken from cultured CD4+ T cells was sequenced by way of the Oncomine TCR Beta short-read assay. Using its own MiXCR run on the PCR reads, TCRdb lists one record per CDR3 protein. The sample yields some 9,000 distinct CDR3 sequences, 52% seen once. As for this clonotype: Its antigen is undetermined.

Treatment here: approximately nine-day PBMC culture with coronavirus spike peptide pools or control peptides (ViraFEST assay). ViraFEST sequenced TCRs after peptide-pool expansion of antigen-specific T cells. Source material: CD4+ T cells from blood, cultured in vitro. This receptor was identified in a human donor who had recovered from COVID-19. The V call is TRBV19, the J call TRBJ1-1, with 8 bases fitting TRBD1. CDR3 protein: CASSPQGASNTEAFF. CDR3 nucleotide sequence: TGTGCCAGTAGCCCCCAGGGGGCGAGTAACACTGAAGCTTTCTTT.